These 30 T cell receptor beta chains were sequenced from one sample in a study of T cells in Graves' hyperthyroidism and ophthalmopathy. The TCR beta CDR3 regions underwent amplification using RNA transcripts as the source. HTBI primers were the set used in a first-round RT-PCR of the TCR CDR3. Via MiXCR, TCRdb re-called the multiplex PCR reads, giving one row per CDR3 protein. The table includes 490,000 or so distinct CDR3 sequences, 15% to 20% detected once. Material: blood. Every receptor here comes from a man between 40 and 49 years old with Graves' ophthalmopathy.

This clonotype came up many times. The chain joins TRBV7-8 to TRBJ2-2, with D tentatively TRBD1 (6 bases). Trimming removed 5 bases at V and 0 bases at J, with 16 bases between. Germline values: CDR1 SGHVS, CDR2 FQNEAQ. This CDR3 has 17 amino acids. The CDR3 is CASSPTPGTSNTGELFF. DNA for the CDR3: TGTGCCAGCAGCCCCACTCCAGGGACATCGAACACCGGGGAGCTGTTTTTT.

This clonotype was seen more than once but under ten times. The chain uses TRBV3-1 and TRBJ1-4, with 8 bases lining up with TRBD1. CDR1 is LGHDT, CDR2 YNNKEL, per germline (reference sequence). The length of the CDR3 is 16 residues. Trimming took 5 bases from V and 8 from J; bases not matched to a gene: 13. CDR3 amino acids: CASSKGQGVGFEKLFF. DNA of the CDR3: TGTGCCAGCAGCAAAGGACAGGGCGTGGGGTTCGAAAAACTGTTTTTT.

On this clonotype: A much larger clone is a single base away; this may be a read error. CDR3 sequence reads: CSAHPPSGVGGTDTQYF. For the CDR3, the DNA is TGCAGTGCCCATCCGCCTAGCGGGGTGGGAGGCACAGATACGCAGTATTTT. This chain joins TRBV20-1 and TRBJ2-3; TRBD2 matches at 9 bases. Losses at the gene ends were 6 bases for V and 1 base for J; bases not matched to a gene: 14. CDR3 length equals 17 residues. Germline V gives CDR1 DFQATT, CDR2 SNEGSKA (reference sequence).

This clonotype was seen at least ten times. The gene calls are TRBV2 and TRBJ1-2; the D is unclear. The CDR3 loop spans 13 amino acids. Germline V gene lookup returns CDR1 SNHLY and CDR2 FYNNEI. Trimming removed 7 bases at V and 8 bases at J, with 17 bases between. This CDR3 reads CASIESGKKGYTF. CDR3 in DNA: TGTGCCAGCATAGAAAGCGGGAAAAAGGGCTACACCTTC.

This clonotype was recorded at least ten times. The chain uses TRBV27 and TRBJ2-1; TRBD1 matches 7 bases. Germline V gene data show CDR1 as MNHEY and CDR2 as SMNVEV (reference sequence). Germline trimming cut 8 bases from V and 3 bases from J; bases unmatched to any gene: 7. The CDR3 has 14 amino acids. The CDR3: CASGPGQYYNEQFF. The CDR3 DNA is TGTGCCAGCGGACCGGGACAGTACTACAATGAGCAGTTCTTC.

V and J are TRBV24-1 and TRBJ2-5; D is ambiguous. There are 12 residues in the CDR3. The germline CDR1 and CDR2 sequences are KGHDR and SFDVKD. V gave up 1 base and J gave up 8 bases, with 7 bases separating them. CDR3 DNA sequence: TGTGCCACCAGTGATTTTATCGGTACCCAGTACTTC. It encodes CATSDFIGTQYF.

In its sample, this clonotype was seen many times. The rearrangement uses TRBV28 and TRBJ2-1; TRBD2 is a possible D gene (5 bases). The V end was cut by 3 bases, the J end by 9 bases, with 21 bases between. The CDR3 loop spans 16 amino acids. Germline values: CDR1 MDHEN, CDR2 SYDVKM. The CDR3: CASSLSAEAGYGEQFF. The CDR3 DNA reads TGTGCCAGCAGTTTGAGTGCGGAGGCGGGTTATGGTGAGCAGTTCTTC. Looking up the rest from reference TRBV28 and TRBJ2-1 gives the full variable domain: DVKVTQSSRYLVKRTGEKVFLECVQDMDHENMFWYRQDPGLGLRLIYFSYDVKMKEKGDIPEGYSVSREKKERFSLILESASTNQTSMYLCASSLSAEAGYGEQFFGPGTRLTVL.

This clonotype was recorded at least ten times. This chain's CDR3 is CASSLGVGTEAFF. CDR3 coding DNA: TGTGCCAGCAGCCTAGGGGTTGGCACTGAAGCTTTCTTT. The rearrangement uses TRBV12-3 or TRBV12-4 and TRBJ1-1; perhaps TRBD1 as D (5 bases). V was shortened by 6 bases and J by 4 bases, with 12 bases between the two germline ends. CDR3 length equals 13 residues.

The table lists this clonotype with many counts. The chain joins TRBV7-8 to TRBJ2-2; D is perhaps TRBD2 (6 bases). Trimming pared 6 bases from V and 4 bases from J, leaving 15 bases between. Germline values: CDR1 SGHVS, CDR2 FQNEAQ. This CDR3 spans 15 amino acids. The CDR3 sequence is CASSIAVKATGELFF. The CDR3 coding sequence is TGTGCCAGCAGTATAGCGGTAAAAGCCACCGGGGAGCTGTTTTTT.

This clonotype was seen repeatedly, ten times or more. This chain connects TRBV12-3 or TRBV12-4 to TRBJ2-7; TRBD2 agrees at 9 bases. The CDR3 has 15 amino acids. The V segment lost 3 bases and the J segment 2 bases; nucleotides outside the gene matches: 5. CDR3 DNA sequence: TGTGCCAGCAGTTTCAAGGCGGGAGGGCCCTACGAGCAGTACTTC. Its translation is CASSFKAGGPYEQYF.

V and J are TRBV20-1 and TRBJ1-2; D uncertain. CDR1 and CDR2 from the germline V gene are DFQATT and SNEGSKA (reference sequence). The CDR3 totals 14 residues. Trimming took off 6 bases at V and 4 bases at J, with 18 bases between the two ends. The CDR3 reads CSATTLETFYGYTF. The DNA for the CDR3 is TGCAGTGCGACTACCCTGGAAACCTTCTATGGCTACACCTTC.

V is TRBV5-5 and J is TRBJ1-3; D gene unclear. The V end was cut by 4 bases, the J end by 0 bases, with 8 bases between. Germline lookup yields CDR1 SGHKS and CDR2 YYEKEE (reference sequence). This CDR3 has 14 amino acids. CDR3 protein: CASSRSLSGNTIYF. The CDR3 DNA reads TGTGCCAGCAGCCGCAGCCTCTCTGGAAACACCATATATTTT.

This clonotype was counted between two and nine times. CDR3 residues: CASSSAGTHKDGAFF. The CDR3 DNA is TGTGCCAGCAGTAGTGCCGGGACCCATAAAGATGGGGCTTTCTTT. The gene calls are TRBV6-1 and TRBJ1-1, with D tentatively TRBD1 (5 bases). The V gene lost 5 bases and the J gene lost 11 bases, with 24 bases spanning the gap. Per germline, CDR1 MNHNS and CDR2 SASEGT. There are 15 residues in the CDR3.

This clonotype was seen ten or more times. V is TRBV11-2 and J is TRBJ1-2, with a weak D call TRBD1 (5 bases). V was cut by 2 bases and J by 3 bases, with 13 bases left in between. CDR1 is SGHAT, CDR2 FQNNGV, per germline. The CDR3 consists of 15 residues. CDR3 protein: CASSLWEGPDYGYTF. CDR3 sequence (DNA): TGTGCCAGCAGCTTATGGGAGGGGCCTGACTATGGCTACACCTTC.

As to this clonotype: This is likely a read error, given that the CDR3 carries no conserved phenylalanine or tryptophan at its end. V gene TRBV30 combines with J gene TRBJ1-5; no reliable D call. Germline-derived CDR1 and CDR2 are GTSNPN and SVGIG (reference sequence). Trimming shortened V by 7 bases and J by 0 bases, and 13 bases separated the two germline ends. The CDR3 runs 14 residues. The CDR3 DNA sequence: TGTGCCTTTGCCCGGGATTATAGCAATCAGCCCCAGCATTCT. Translating gives CAFARDYSNQPQHS.

This chain joins TRBV6-1 and TRBJ2-7, with D hard to call. The CDR3 has 14 amino acids. Germline V lookup: CDR1 MNHNS, CDR2 SASEGT. V lost 3 bases and J lost 7, with 16 bases in between. This CDR3 reads CASSDSIRDGEQYF. CDR3 coding DNA: TGTGCCAGCAGTGATTCGATTAGGGATGGGGAGCAGTACTTC.

In regard to this clonotype: A much larger clone sits a single nucleotide away, making a read error possible. The chain is built from TRBV18 and TRBJ1-2, with 7 bases matching TRBD1. Per germline, CDR1 KGHSH and CDR2 LQKENI. The CDR3 has 14 amino acids. The CDR3 DNA is TGTACCAGCTCACCAGACAGGGTGGGCTATGGCTACACCTTC. Translating it yields CTSSPDRVGYGYTF.

The rearrangement links TRBV29-1 to TRBJ2-1; 8 bases are a match to TRBD1. From germline, CDR1 is SQVTM and CDR2 ANQGSEA. The J segment lost 2 bases and the V segment lost 6 bases, leaving 3 bases of the junction unmatched. CDR3 size: 13 residues. The CDR3: CSVGQGAYNEQFF. The CDR3 coding sequence is TGCAGCGTAGGACAGGGTGCCTACAATGAGCAGTTCTTC.

In its sample, this clonotype was seen many times. This rearrangement joins TRBV7-9 to TRBJ2-1; TRBD1 might be the D (6 bases). V was pared by 3 bases and J by 4 bases, with 13 bases between. The CDR3 loop spans 15 amino acids. Germline lookup yields CDR1 SEHNR and CDR2 FQNEAQ (reference sequence). CDR3 in amino acids: CASSFFPGEYNEQFF. The CDR3 coding sequence is TGTGCCAGCAGCTTTTTTCCAGGGGAGTACAATGAGCAGTTCTTC.

This clonotype has more than one count but fewer than ten. V and J are TRBV18 and TRBJ1-5, with D tentatively TRBD1 (5 bases). The CDR3 runs 15 residues. Germline CDR1 reads KGHSH; CDR2 reads LQKENI. Trimming cost V 2 bases and J 2 bases, with 10 bases left between them. This CDR3 is CASSPGLGGNQPQHF. The CDR3, as DNA: TGTGCCAGCTCACCAGGGTTAGGGGGCAATCAGCCCCAGCATTTT.

This clonotype was seen repeatedly, ten times or more. V is TRBV5-1 and J is TRBJ2-1; 16 positions agree with TRBD2. The CDR3 is 17 residues long. Germline V lookup: CDR1 SGHRS, CDR2 YFSETQ. The V segment lost 4 bases and the J segment 8 bases; nucleotides outside the gene matches: 9. The CDR3 spells CASSQGLAGGPGDEQFF. Here the CDR3 DNA reads TGCGCCAGCAGCCAGGGACTAGCGGGAGGGCCTGGGGATGAGCAGTTCTTC.

This rearrangement joins TRBV9 to TRBJ2-5; perhaps TRBD2 as D (6 bases). The V end was cut by 2 bases, the J end by 2 bases, with 13 bases between. Germline V gives CDR1 SGDLS, CDR2 YYNGEE. The CDR3 runs to 15 residues. The CDR3: CASSVGSGGQETQYF. The CDR3 nucleotides read TGTGCCAGCAGCGTCGGTTCTGGAGGGCAAGAGACCCAGTACTTC. Together with reference TRBV9 and TRBJ2-5, the CDR3 gives the full variable domain: DSGVTQTPKHLITATGQRVTLRCSPRSGDLSVYWYQQSLDQGLQFLIQYYNGEERAKGNILERFSAQQFPDLHSELNLSSLELGDSALYFCASSVGSGGQETQYFGPGTRLLVL.

Concerning this clonotype: The junction and the germline gene differ at one end; a read error may be behind it. This chain joins TRBV7-7 and TRBJ1-1; D is ambiguous. The CDR3 loop spans 13 amino acids. Germline-derived CDR1 and CDR2 are SSHAT and FNYEAQ (reference sequence). This chain's CDR3 is CASSSLSGTEAFF. As DNA, the CDR3 is TGTGCTAGCAGCTCTCTTAGTGGCACTGAAGCTTTCTTT.

This clonotype appeared a few times. The J gene is TRBJ1-2, the V gene TRBV9; D might be TRBD1 (5 bases). Per the germline V gene, CDR1 is SGDLS and CDR2 is YYNGEE. The CDR3 extends over 14 amino acids. With 4 bases removed from V and 6 bases from J, the gap between germline ends came to 16 bases. The CDR3 coding sequence is TGTGCCAGCAGCCCTCTGGGGAGGGGAAATGGCTACACCTTC. Its translation: CASSPLGRGNGYTF.

The CDR3 sequence is CASSPPGLVSYEQFF. CDR3 in DNA: TGTGCCAGCTCACCCCCGGGACTAGTATCATATGAGCAGTTCTTC. The rearrangement links TRBV18 to TRBJ2-1; 8 nucleotides agree with TRBD2. V was clipped by 3 bases and J by 8 bases; unmatched bases: 9. The CDR3 covers 15 residues. Germline V lookup: CDR1 KGHSH, CDR2 LQKENI.

V gene TRBV11-2 combines with J gene TRBJ2-1, with 13 nucleotides matching TRBD2. V was pared by 8 bases and J by 9 bases, with 25 bases of the junction left unmatched. CDR3 size: 20 residues. The germline V gene has CDR1 SGHAT and CDR2 FQNNGV. This CDR3 reads CASGYPPTGTSGMMGSEQFF. CDR3 nucleotide sequence: TGTGCCAGCGGATACCCCCCTACCGGGACTAGCGGGATGATGGGCAGTGAGCAGTTCTTC.

The chain couples TRBV7-9 to TRBJ2-7, with 7 nucleotides matching TRBD1. Per germline, CDR1 SEHNR and CDR2 FQNEAQ (reference sequence). Trimming at V came to 5 bases and at J to 2 bases, leaving 9 bases not matched to a gene. CDR3 length: 15 residues. The CDR3 DNA sequence: TGTGCCAGCAGCCAGGGGGACACGAGCGCCTACGAGCAGTACTTC. This encodes CASSQGDTSAYEQYF.

This clonotype was counted only a few times. The CDR3 region has the DNA TGCAGGGCTGTCGGGGGGGAGCAGTTCTTC. Protein: CRAVGGEQFF. This sequence joins TRBV20-1 and TRBJ2-1; 7 bases map to TRBD2. Germline values: CDR1 DFQATT, CDR2 SNEGSKA (reference sequence). This CDR3 is built from 10 residues.

This clonotype was recorded many times. A much larger clone lies one base from this, so it may be a read error. CDR3 DNA: TGTGCCAGCAGCCACGGGATGAACACTGAAGCTTTCTTT. Encoded protein: CASSHGMNTEAFF. This chain joins TRBV6-1 and TRBJ1-1; D remains ambiguous. The CDR3 runs to 13 residues. Trimming stripped 6 bases from V and 0 bases from J, with 8 bases between. Germline CDR1 and CDR2: MNHNS and SASEGT.

The chain carries TRBV12-3 or TRBV12-4 and TRBJ2-3, with TRBD2 identical over 12 bases. The trim removed 5 bases at V and 9 bases at J, leaving 12 bases unmatched. CDR3 length equals 16 residues. In nucleotides, the CDR3 is TGTGCCAGCAGTCTCCTGACTAGCGGGGGTCAGGGCACGCAGTATTTT. Translated, it gives CASSLLTSGGQGTQYF.